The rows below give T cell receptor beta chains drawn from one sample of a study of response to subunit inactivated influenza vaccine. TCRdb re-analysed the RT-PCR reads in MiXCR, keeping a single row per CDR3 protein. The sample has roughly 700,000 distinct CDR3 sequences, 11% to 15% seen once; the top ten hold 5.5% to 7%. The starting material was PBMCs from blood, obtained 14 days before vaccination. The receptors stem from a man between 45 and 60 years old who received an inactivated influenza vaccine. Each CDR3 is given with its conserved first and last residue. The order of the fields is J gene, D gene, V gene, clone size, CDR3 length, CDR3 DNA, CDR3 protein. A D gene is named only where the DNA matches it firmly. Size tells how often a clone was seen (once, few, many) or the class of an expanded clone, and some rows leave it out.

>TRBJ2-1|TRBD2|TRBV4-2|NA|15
TGTGCCAGCAGCCAAGGCAATCTGGGACTAGGACAGCAGTTCTTC
CASSQGNLGLGQQFF
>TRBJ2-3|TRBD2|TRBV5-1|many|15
TGCGCCAGCAGCGCCGGACTAGCGGTGGCAGATACGCAGTATTTT
CASSAGLAVADTQYF
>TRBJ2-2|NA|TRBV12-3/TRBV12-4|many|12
TGTGCCACTTCGAGAGGGACCGGGGAGCTGTTTTTT
CATSRGTGELFF
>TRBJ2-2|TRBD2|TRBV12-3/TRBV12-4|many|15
TGTGCCAGCAGTGTTTCTAGCGGGGGGACCGGGGAGCTGTTTTTT
CASSVSSGGTGELFF
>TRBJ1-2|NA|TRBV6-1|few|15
TGTGCCAGCAGCCCTTTCGCAGGGCAGAACTATGGCTACACCTTC
CASSPFAGQNYGYTF
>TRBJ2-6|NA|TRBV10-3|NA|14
TGTGCCATCAGTGGCCTAGGTGGGGCCAACGTCCTGACTTTC
CAISGLGGANVLTF
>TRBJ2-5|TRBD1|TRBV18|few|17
TGTGCCAGCTCACCAACCGACAGGGCGAGACCCCAAGAGACCCAGTACTTC
CASSPTDRARPQETQYF
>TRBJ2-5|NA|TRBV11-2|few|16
TGTGCCAGCAGTCAGAGACAGGCGGGCACGGGGGAGACCCAGTACTTC
CASSQRQAGTGETQYF
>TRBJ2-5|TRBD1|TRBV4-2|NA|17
TGTGCCAGCAGCCAAGATCCTACAGGGGAAGTAGGAGAGACCCAGTACTTC
CASSQDPTGEVGETQYF
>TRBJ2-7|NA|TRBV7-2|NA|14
TGTGCCAGCAGCTCCGACCATTTCATCTTCGAGCAGTACTTC
CASSSDHFIFEQYF
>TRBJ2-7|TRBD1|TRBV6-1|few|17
TGTGCCAGCAGACCCGGGACAGGGGGTTCCTACTCCTACGAGCAGTACTTC
CASRPGTGGSYSYEQYF